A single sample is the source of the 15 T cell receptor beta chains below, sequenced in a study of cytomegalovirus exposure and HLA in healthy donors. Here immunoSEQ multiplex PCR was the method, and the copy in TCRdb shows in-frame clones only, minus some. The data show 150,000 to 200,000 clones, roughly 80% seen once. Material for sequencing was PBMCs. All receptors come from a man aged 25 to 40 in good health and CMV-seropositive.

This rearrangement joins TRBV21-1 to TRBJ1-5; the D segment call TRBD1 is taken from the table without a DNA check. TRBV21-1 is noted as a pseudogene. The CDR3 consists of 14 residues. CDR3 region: CASSKGQDLQPQHF. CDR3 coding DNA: TGTGCCAGCAGCAAGGGACAGGACCTTCAGCCCCAGCATTTT.

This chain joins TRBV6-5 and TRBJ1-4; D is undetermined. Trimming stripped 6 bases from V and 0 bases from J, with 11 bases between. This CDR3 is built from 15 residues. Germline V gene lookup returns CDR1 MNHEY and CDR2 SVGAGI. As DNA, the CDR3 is TGTGCCAGCAGATCCGAACTGGCAACTAATGAAAAACTGTTTTTT. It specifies CASRSELATNEKLFF.

The CDR3 DNA reads TGTGCCAGCAGCGTTCTAGCGGCAACGTTCACAGATACGCAGTATTTT. Its translation: CASSVLAATFTDTQYF. The rearrangement joins TRBV5-6 to TRBJ2-3, with 7 bases identical to TRBD2. The germline CDR1 and CDR2 sequences are SGHDT and YYEEEE. This CDR3 has 16 amino acids. With V trimmed by 4 bases and J by 2 bases, 10 bases remained unmatched.

The CDR3 sequence is CASRSTQTVAGASDTQYF. Written as DNA, the CDR3 is TGTGCCAGCAGATCGACCCAAACGGTTGCGGGGGCATCAGATACGCAGTATTTT. The chain has TRBV13 and TRBJ2-3, with D possibly TRBD2 on 7 matching bases. The CDR3 extends over 18 amino acids. V shed 6 bases and J shed 4 bases, with 26 bases lying between them. Germline lookup yields CDR1 PRHDT and CDR2 FYEKMQ (reference sequence). The whole variable domain, remainder taken from reference TRBV13 and TRBJ2-3, is AAGVIQSPRHLIKEKRETATLKCYPIPRHDTVYWYQQGPGQDPQFLISFYEKMQSDKGSIPDRFSAQQFSDYHSELNMSSLELGDSALYFCASRSTQTVAGASDTQYFGPGTRLTVL.

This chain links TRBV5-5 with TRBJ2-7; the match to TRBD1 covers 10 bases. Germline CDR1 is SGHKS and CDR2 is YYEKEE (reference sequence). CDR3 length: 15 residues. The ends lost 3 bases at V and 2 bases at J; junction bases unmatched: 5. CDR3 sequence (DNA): TGTGCCAGCAGCTGGGACAGGGGTAACCCCTACGAGCAGTACTTC. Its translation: CASSWDRGNPYEQYF.

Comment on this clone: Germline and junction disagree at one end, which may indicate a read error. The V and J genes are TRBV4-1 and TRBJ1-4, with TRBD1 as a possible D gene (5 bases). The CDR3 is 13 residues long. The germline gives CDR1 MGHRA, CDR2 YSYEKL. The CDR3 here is CASSQDAQAYANF. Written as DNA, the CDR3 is TGCGCCAGCAGCCAAGATGCACAGGCCTACGCCAATTTT.

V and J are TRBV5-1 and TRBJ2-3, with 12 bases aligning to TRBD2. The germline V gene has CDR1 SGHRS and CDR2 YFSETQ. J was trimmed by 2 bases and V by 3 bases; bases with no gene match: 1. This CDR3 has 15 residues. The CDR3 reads CASSWTSGDTDTQYF. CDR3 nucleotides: TGCGCCAGCAGCTGGACTAGCGGGGACACAGATACGCAGTATTTT.

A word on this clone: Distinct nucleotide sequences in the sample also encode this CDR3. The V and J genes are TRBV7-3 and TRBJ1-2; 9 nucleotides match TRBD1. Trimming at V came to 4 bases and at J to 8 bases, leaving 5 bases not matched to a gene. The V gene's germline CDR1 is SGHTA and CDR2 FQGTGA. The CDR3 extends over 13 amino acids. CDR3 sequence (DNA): TGTGCCAGCAGCTCGGGACAGGGAGGGGGCTACACCTTC. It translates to CASSSGQGGGYTF.

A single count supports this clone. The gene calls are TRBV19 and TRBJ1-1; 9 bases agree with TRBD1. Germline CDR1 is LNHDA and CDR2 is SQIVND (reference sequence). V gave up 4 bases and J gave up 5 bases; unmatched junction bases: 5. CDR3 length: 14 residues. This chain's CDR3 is CASSRGQGGTEAFF. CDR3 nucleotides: TGTGCCAGTAGTAGGGGACAGGGAGGAACTGAAGCTTTCTTT.

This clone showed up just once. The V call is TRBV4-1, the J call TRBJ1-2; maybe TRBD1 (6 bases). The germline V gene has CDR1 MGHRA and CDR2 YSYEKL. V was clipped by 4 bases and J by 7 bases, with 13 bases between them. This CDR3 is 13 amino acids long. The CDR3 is CASSPVGRGGYTF. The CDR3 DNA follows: TGCGCCAGCAGCCCGGTTGGCAGGGGTGGCTACACCTTC.

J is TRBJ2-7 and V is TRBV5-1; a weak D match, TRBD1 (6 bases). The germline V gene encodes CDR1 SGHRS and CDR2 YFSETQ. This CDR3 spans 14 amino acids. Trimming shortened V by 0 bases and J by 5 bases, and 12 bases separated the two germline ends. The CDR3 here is CASSLVTGSNEQYF. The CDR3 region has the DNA TGCGCCAGCAGCTTGGTCACAGGGAGCAACGAGCAGTACTTC.

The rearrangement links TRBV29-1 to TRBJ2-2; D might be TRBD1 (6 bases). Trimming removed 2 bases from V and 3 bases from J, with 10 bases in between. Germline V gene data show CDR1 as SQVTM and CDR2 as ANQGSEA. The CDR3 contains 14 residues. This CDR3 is CSVEQGTYTGELFF. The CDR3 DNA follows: TGCAGCGTTGAACAGGGGACATACACCGGGGAGCTGTTTTTT.

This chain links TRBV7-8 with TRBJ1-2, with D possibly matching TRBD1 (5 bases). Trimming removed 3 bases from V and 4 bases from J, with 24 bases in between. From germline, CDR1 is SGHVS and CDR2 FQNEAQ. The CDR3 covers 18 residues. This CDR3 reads CASSFVGGGFSVSYGYTF. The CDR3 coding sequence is TGTGCCAGCAGCTTCGTTGGGGGGGGTTTTTCAGTGAGCTATGGCTACACCTTC.

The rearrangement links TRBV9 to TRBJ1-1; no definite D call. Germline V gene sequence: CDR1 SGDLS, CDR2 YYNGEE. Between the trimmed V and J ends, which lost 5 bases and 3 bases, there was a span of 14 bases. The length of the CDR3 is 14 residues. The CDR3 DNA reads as TGTGCCAGCAGTGCCGCCGGGCGGGACACTGAAGCTTTCTTT. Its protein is CASSAAGRDTEAFF.

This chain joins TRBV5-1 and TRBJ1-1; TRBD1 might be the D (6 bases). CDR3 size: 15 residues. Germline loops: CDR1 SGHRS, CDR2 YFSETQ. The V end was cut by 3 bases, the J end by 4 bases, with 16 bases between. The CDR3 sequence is CASSWMGQGGTEAFF. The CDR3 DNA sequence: TGCGCCAGCAGCTGGATGGGACAAGGGGGCACTGAAGCTTTCTTT. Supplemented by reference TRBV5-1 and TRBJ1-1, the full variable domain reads KAGVTQTPRYLIKTRGQQVTLSCSPISGHRSVSWYQQTPGQGLQFLFEYFSETQRNKGNFPGRFSGRQFSNSRSEMNVSTLELGDSALYLCASSWMGQGGTEAFFGQGTRLTVV.